Listed below are T cell receptor beta chains from one sample, sequenced in a study of siplizumab effects on memory and regulatory T cells. Some clones are missing from TCRdb's copy, which holds only in-frame ones; the method was immunoSEQ multiplex PCR. The sample lists roughly 100,000 clones, roughly 90% occurring once. Sequenced sample: CD4+ T cells sorted from blood. The origin of the receptors is a human donor in good health. Each CDR3 is given with its conserved first and last residue. A D gene is named only where the DNA matches it firmly. Expanded clones get a size class; other rows say once, few or many, or leave the size out.

>TRBV28|14|.|.|TRBJ1-2
CASRWGVGAYGYTF
TGTGCCAGCAGGTGGGGGGTTGGAGCCTATGGCTACACCTTC
>TRBV5-4|15|TRBD2|.|TRBJ2-2
CASSLSRTSSGELFF
TGTGCCAGCAGCCTAAGTCGGACTAGCTCCGGGGAGCTGTTTTTT
>TRBV6-1|15|.|few|TRBJ2-7
CASKIYPGKYYEQYF
TGTGCCAGCAAGATCTATCCAGGGAAATACTACGAGCAGTACTTC
>TRBV7-2|18|TRBD2|.|TRBJ2-1
CASSLLGRPSGAYNEQFF
TGTGCCAGCAGCCTTCTAGGGAGGCCTAGCGGGGCATACAATGAGCAGTTCTTC
>TRBV5-1|14|.|once|TRBJ2-3
CASSLGKTPDTQYF
TGCGCCAGCAGCTTAGGGAAAACCCCGGATACGCAGTATTTT
>TRBV9|14|.|.|TRBJ1-6
CASSVVQANSPLHF
TGTGCCAGCAGCGTAGTACAAGCCAATTCACCCCTCCACTTT
>TRBV5-1|13|TRBD1|.|TRBJ1-3
CASSLGQGGTIYF
TGCGCCAGCAGCTTGGGTCAGGGGGGCACCATATATTTT
>TRBV6-5|15|.|.|TRBJ2-3
CASSYNGNLPDTQYF
TGTGCCAGCAGTTACAACGGCAATTTACCAGATACGCAGTATTTT
>TRBV29-1|14|.|.|TRBJ2-1
CSVGGRTTYNEQFF
TGCAGCGTTGGTGGCAGAACAACGTACAATGAGCAGTTCTTC
>TRBV5-1|14|TRBD1|once|TRBJ1-4
CASSPRTGNEKLFF
TGCGCCAGCAGCCCGCGGACAGGGAATGAAAAACTGTTTTTT
>TRBV7-5|15|.|.|TRBJ2-5
CVRSFTSDPKETQYF
TGTGTCAGAAGCTTTACTAGCGACCCCAAAGAGACCCAGTACTTC
>TRBV21-1|16|.|.|TRBJ1-2
CASSTHTGGAGYGYTF
TGTGCCAGCAGCACCCATACGGGGGGGGCTGGCTATGGCTACACCTTC
>TRBV30|13|.|.|TRBJ1-1
CAWRDRLNTEAFF
TGTGCCTGGAGGGACAGACTTAACACTGAAGCTTTCTTT
>TRBV19|12|.|.|TRBJ1-2
CASDGSNYGYTF
TGTGCCAGTGATGGATCTAACTATGGCTACACCTTC
>TRBV29-1|14|TRBD2|.|TRBJ2-3
CSAYLGGNTDTQYF
TGCAGCGCCTACCTGGGAGGGAACACAGATACGCAGTATTTT
>TRBV15|13|.|.|TRBJ2-1
CATSRESPNEQFF
TGTGCCACCAGCAGAGAATCTCCCAATGAGCAGTTCTTC
>TRBV6-1|13|.|.|TRBJ1-5
CASTTGPNQPQHF
TGTGCCAGCACCACAGGGCCCAATCAGCCCCAGCATTTT
>TRBV5-1|13|TRBD2|.|TRBJ2-5
CASRRASGETQYF
TGCGCCAGCAGGAGAGCTAGCGGGGAGACCCAGTACTTC
>TRBV11-2|15|TRBD1|.|TRBJ2-2
CASSLRTGVPGELFF
TGTGCCAGCAGCTTAAGGACAGGGGTTCCCGGGGAGCTGTTTTTT
>TRBV19|14|.|.|TRBJ1-4
CASSNPSKEEKLFF
TGTGCCAGTAGTAACCCATCTAAGGAGGAAAAACTGTTTTTT
>TRBV10-3|16|TRBD2|.|TRBJ2-2
CAIRMSGRGNTGELFF
TGTGCCATCAGGATGAGCGGGAGAGGCAACACCGGGGAGCTGTTTTTT
>TRBV11-3|13|TRBD2|.|TRBJ2-1
CASSAGLATEQFF
TGTGCCAGCAGCGCGGGACTAGCGACTGAGCAGTTCTTC
>TRBV7-9|16|TRBD2|.|TRBJ2-1
CASSLGSGSSYNEQFF
TGTGCCAGCAGCTTGGGGAGCGGGAGCTCCTACAATGAGCAGTTCTTC
>TRBV5-1|17|TRBD2|once|TRBJ2-4
CASSLAVLAGAEDIQYF
TGCGCCAGCAGCTTGGCCGTGTTAGCGGGCGCCGAGGACATTCAGTACTTC
>TRBV28|17|.|.|TRBJ2-7
CASSLLRYRKINYEQYF
TGTGCCAGCAGTTTATTAAGGTACAGAAAGATAAACTACGAGCAGTACTTC
>TRBV10-1|16|.|.|TRBJ2-7
CASSEGGAGRFYEQYF
TGCGCCAGCAGTGAGGGGGGGGCAGGGCGATTCTACGAGCAGTACTTC
>TRBV7-3|15|.|.|TRBJ2-5
CASSLGGAGQETQYF
TGTGCCAGCAGCCTGGGTGGGGCGGGCCAAGAGACCCAGTACTTC
>TRBV13|15|.|.|TRBJ2-3
CASSLGSQGVGTQYF
TGTGCCAGCAGCTTAGGGTCCCAAGGGGTCGGTACGCAGTATTTT
>TRBV9|15|TRBD1|.|TRBJ1-2
CASSVVSGGSYGYTF
TGTGCCAGCAGCGTAGTTTCAGGGGGCTCCTATGGCTACACCTTC
>TRBV6-5|14|TRBD1|few|TRBJ1-2
CASSYSTTGYGYTF
TGTGCCAGCAGTTACTCTACGACAGGGTATGGCTACACCTTC
>TRBV4-1|13|.|.|TRBJ2-2
CASSQGQPGELFF
TGCGCCAGCAGCCAAGGACAGCCCGGGGAGCTGTTTTTT
>TRBV2|14|TRBD2|.|TRBJ2-7
CASSESTSRGEQYF
TGTGCCAGCAGTGAATCGACTAGCCGAGGCGAGCAGTACTTC
>TRBV6-5|15|TRBD1|.|TRBJ2-1
CASTDRGASRPEQFF
TGTGCCAGCACCGACAGGGGGGCCAGCCGGCCTGAGCAGTTCTTC
>TRBV5-4|14|.|.|TRBJ2-1
CASVRYEKRDEQFF
TGTGCCAGCGTCCGGTACGAAAAGCGCGATGAGCAGTTCTTC
>TRBV9|17|TRBD1|.|TRBJ2-2
CASSASQDRALTGELFF
TGTGCCAGCAGCGCATCCCAAGACAGGGCCCTCACCGGGGAGCTGTTTTTT
>TRBV5-4|15|TRBD2|.|TRBJ2-7
CASSASGLEIYEQYF
TGTGCCAGCAGCGCGAGCGGACTAGAAATCTACGAGCAGTACTTC